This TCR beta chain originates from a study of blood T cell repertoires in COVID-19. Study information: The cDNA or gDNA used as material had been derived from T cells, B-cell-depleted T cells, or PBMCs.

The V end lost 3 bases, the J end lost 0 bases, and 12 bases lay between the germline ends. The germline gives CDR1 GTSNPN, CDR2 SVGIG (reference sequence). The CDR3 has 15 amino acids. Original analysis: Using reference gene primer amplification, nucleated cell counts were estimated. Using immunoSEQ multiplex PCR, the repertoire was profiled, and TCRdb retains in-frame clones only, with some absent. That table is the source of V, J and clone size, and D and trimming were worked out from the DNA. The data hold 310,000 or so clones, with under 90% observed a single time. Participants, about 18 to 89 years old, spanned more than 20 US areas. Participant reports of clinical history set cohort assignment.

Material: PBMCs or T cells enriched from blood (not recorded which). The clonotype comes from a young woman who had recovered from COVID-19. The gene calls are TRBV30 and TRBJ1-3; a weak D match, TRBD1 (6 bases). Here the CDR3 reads CAWSPDSASGNTIYF. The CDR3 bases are TGTGCCTGGAGCCCGGACAGCGCCTCTGGAAACACCATATATTTT.